This TCR beta chain was sequenced for a study of cytomegalovirus exposure and HLA in healthy donors. Trimming took 4 bases from V and 13 from J, leaving 23 bases between them. This CDR3 contains 14 residues. Germline-derived CDR1 and CDR2 are SGHNT and YYREEE (reference sequence). Findings and limits, study-wide: Most TCR sequences were uncommon, yet certain public TCRs appeared in many donors. In most subjects, TCR beta sequences reportedly gave accurate predictions of HLA-A and HLA-B alleles.

This clone was detected a few times. As yet, its antigen is unknown. Researchers ran the PCR with 60 Vbeta and 13 Jbeta primers. Libraries were prepared by immunoSEQ multiplex PCR; TCRdb keeps only in-frame clonotypes and omits some of them. The table includes around 140,000 clones, around 78% detected once. Sequencing was performed on PBMCs. The receptor's source is a woman aged 18 to 35 in good health and CMV-seropositive. The J gene is TRBJ1-2, the V gene TRBV5-4, with D possibly being TRBD1 (6 bases). CDR3 in DNA: TGTGCCAGCAGCCACCCCTGGACAGAAAGATTTGGCACCTTC. It specifies CASSHPWTERFGTF.